These 9 T cell receptor beta chains share one sample of origin, sequenced in a study of glioma-infiltrating T cells. TCR alpha and beta CDR3 regions were amplified from RNA using iRepertoire nested multiplex PCR. TCRdb re-called the multiplex PCR reads through MiXCR, storing one row per CDR3 protein. The data show tens of thousands of distinct CDR3 sequences, under 30% seen once. Input material: glioma tissue, nonneoplastic brain tissue, or PBMCs (not recorded which). The receptor source for this set is a human donor with low-grade glioma or glioblastoma, undergoing nonglioma brain surgery, or in good health (not recorded which).

This clonotype was seen repeatedly, ten times or more. The V and J genes are TRBV20-1 and TRBJ2-1, with TRBD2 matching 11 bases. Per the germline V gene, CDR1 is DFQATT and CDR2 is SNEGSKA (reference sequence). The CDR3 sequence is 15 residues long. Trimming at V came to 6 bases and at J to 7 bases, leaving 11 bases not matched to a gene. DNA for the CDR3: TGCAGTGCCAAGAAGACTAGCGGGATCAGAAATGAGCAGTTCTTC. As protein: CSAKKTSGIRNEQFF.

This clonotype was counted many times. The chain couples TRBV10-2 to TRBJ1-6; no firm D call. The CDR3 is made up of 15 amino acids. Germline V gene data show CDR1 as WSHSY and CDR2 as SAAADI. Trimming took 9 bases from V and 0 from J, leaving 12 bases between them. CDR3 sequence reads: CASAQGSSYNSPLHF. The CDR3, as DNA: TGCGCCAGTGCCCAAGGGAGCTCCTATAATTCACCCCTCCACTTT.

The V gene is TRBV5-1, the J gene TRBJ2-3, with 7 bases aligning to TRBD2. The CDR3 is 14 residues long. Germline CDR1 SGHRS, CDR2 YFSETQ. V lost 2 bases, J lost 4 bases, and 4 bases stayed unmatched. The CDR3 protein is CASSFGAGADTQYF. In DNA, the CDR3 is TGCGCCAGCAGCTTTGGGGCGGGGGCAGATACGCAGTATTTT.

The genes are TRBV14 and TRBJ2-2; D is unresolved. Germline lookup yields CDR1 SGHDN and CDR2 FVKESK. This CDR3 region has 15 residues. With 0 bases removed from V and 4 bases from J, the gap between germline ends came to 9 bases. CDR3 sequence: CASSQDRLTTGELFF. The CDR3 coding sequence is TGTGCCAGCAGCCAAGACCGCCTAACCACCGGGGAGCTGTTTTTT.

The chain has TRBV2 and TRBJ1-4; D remains unclear. The germline CDR1 and CDR2 sequences are SNHLY and FYNNEI. Deletions cut 3 bases from V and 0 bases from J, with 8 bases between. There are 15 residues in the CDR3. The CDR3 sequence: CASSDRLATNEKLFF. The CDR3 bases are TGTGCCAGCAGTGACAGACTTGCAACTAATGAAAAACTGTTTTTT. The whole variable domain, remainder taken from reference TRBV2 and TRBJ1-4, is EPEVTQTPSHQVTQMGQEVILRCVPISNHLYFYWYRQILGQKVEFLVSFYNNEISEKSEIFDDQFSVERPDGSNFTLKIRSTKLEDSAMYFCASSDRLATNEKLFFGSGTQLSVL.

This clonotype was observed many times. This chain uses TRBV29-1 with TRBJ2-1, with D tentatively TRBD1 or TRBD2 (5 bases each). Germline CDR1 SQVTM, CDR2 ANQGSEA. The CDR3 has 15 amino acids. The V and J ends lost 7 bases and 7 bases respectively, with 23 bases between them. The CDR3 nucleotides read TGCAGCGCCGTCCCTCTGGGGGTGGGGAATAATGAGCAGTTCTTC. Protein sequence: CSAVPLGVGNNEQFF.

The table lists this clonotype with many counts. This rearrangement joins TRBV27 to TRBJ2-4, with 9 bases aligning to TRBD1. Germline-derived CDR1 and CDR2 are MNHEY and SMNVEV (reference sequence). J was trimmed by 6 bases and V by 4 bases; bases with no gene match: 7. The CDR3 is 15 residues long. The DNA for the CDR3 is TGTGCCAGCAGTTCGGACAGGGGAGTTCTAAACATTCAGTACTTC. Translated, it gives CASSSDRGVLNIQYF.

As to this clonotype: Since a much larger clone is just one base distant, this may be a read error. The rearrangement uses TRBV5-6 and TRBJ2-7; D not resolved. The V end was cut by 4 bases, the J end by 7 bases, with 15 bases between. CDR1 and CDR2 from the germline V gene are SGHDT and YYEEEE. This CDR3 is built from 13 residues. The CDR3 DNA is TGTGCCAGCAGCCAAGCTTTAGGTGATGAGCAGTACTTC. It specifies CASSQALGDEQYF.

The sample holds many counts of this clonotype. This chain connects TRBV6-1 to TRBJ1-6; no reliable D call. V shed 6 bases and J shed 9 bases, with 18 bases lying between them. Per the germline V gene, CDR1 is MNHNS and CDR2 is SASEGT. The CDR3 consists of 15 residues. The chain's CDR3 is CASRDRVRKLSPLHF. CDR3 sequence (DNA): TGTGCCAGCAGGGACCGTGTGCGAAAACTTTCACCCCTCCACTTT.